This T cell receptor beta chain is drawn from a study of T cells in Graves' hyperthyroidism and ophthalmopathy. The study, taken as a whole, reports: Most clonotypes expanded in the thyroid (above 0.001) were also present in blood.

About this clonotype: Its antigen is currently unknown.

TCR beta CDR3 regions were amplified from RNA. When the TCR CDR3 underwent first-round RT-PCR, the HTBI primer set was used. TCRdb independently ran MiXCR on the multiplex PCR reads; one entry per CDR3 protein. The data show 300,000 to 400,000 distinct CDR3 sequences, with 21% seen just once and around 50% held by the top ten. Diagnosis of hyperthyroidism was new in patients aged 18 to 65, and its duration was under 2 months. The sample consisted of blood. The sequence was collected from a woman aged 50 to 60 with Graves' hyperthyroidism.

The CDR3 region is CASSSRDGFNNEQFF. Written as DNA, the CDR3 is TGTGCCAGCAGCTCTAGGGACGGGTTTAACAATGAGCAGTTCTTC. The chain joins TRBV7-3 to TRBJ2-1, with D perhaps TRBD1 or TRBD2 (5 bases each). The CDR3 spans 15 residues. The germline CDR1 and CDR2 sequences are SGHTA and FQGTGA. V shed 4 bases and J shed 5 bases, with 15 bases lying between them.